Following are 22 T cell receptor beta chains from one sample sequenced in a study of cytomegalovirus exposure and HLA in healthy donors. 13 Jbeta primers and 60 Vbeta primers were used for the PCR. The assay was immunoSEQ multiplex PCR, and TCRdb's table has in-frame clones only and misses some. The data hold about 150,000 clones, with about 81% observed a single time. The specimen was PBMCs. All receptors come from a man aged 25-45 years in good health and CMV-seronegative.

Notes on this clone: At the DNA level, this CDR3 is encoded by other sequences in the same sample as well. V and J are TRBV9 and TRBJ1-1; D remains unclear. The CDR3 totals 14 residues. V was clipped by 2 bases and J by 0 bases, with 8 bases between them. Germline CDR1 SGDLS, CDR2 YYNGEE. Here the CDR3 reads CASSVAGMNTEAFF. CDR3 sequence (DNA): TGTGCCAGCAGCGTTGCGGGTATGAACACTGAAGCTTTCTTT.

The gene calls are TRBV27 and TRBJ1-1; weak D call: TRBD1 (6 bases). Trimming took off 6 bases at V and 2 bases at J, with 16 bases between the two ends. The CDR3 contains 15 residues. Germline V gene lookup returns CDR1 MNHEY and CDR2 SMNVEV (reference sequence). The CDR3, as DNA: TGTGCCAGCAGGGGTACCACAGGGTATAACACTGAAGCTTTCTTT. Amino acid sequence: CASRGTTGYNTEAFF.

A few counts support this clone. The genes are TRBV27 and TRBJ1-2, with TRBD1 matching 7 bases. CDR3 length: 14 amino acids. Per germline, CDR1 MNHEY and CDR2 SMNVEV (reference sequence). V lost 5 bases, J lost 5 bases, and 8 bases stayed unmatched. This chain's CDR3 is CASSRTGFTYGYTF. CDR3 in DNA: TGTGCCAGCAGTCGGACAGGCTTTACGTATGGCTACACCTTC.

This clone was observed a handful of times. The chain is built from TRBV6-6 and TRBJ1-1; D not resolved. This CDR3 contains 12 residues. V gave up 6 bases and J gave up 10 bases, with 15 bases separating them. The germline V gene has CDR1 MNHNY and CDR2 SVGAGI (reference sequence). CDR3 sequence (DNA): TGTGCCAGCAGCACCAGCGTAGATGGAGCTTTCTTT. It is translated as CASSTSVDGAFF.

V gene TRBV7-6 combines with J gene TRBJ1-4; 7 nucleotides align to TRBD1. V lost 5 bases, J lost 10 bases, and 16 bases stayed unmatched. Germline values: CDR1 SGHVS, CDR2 FNYEAQ. The CDR3 runs to 16 residues. CDR3 nucleotide sequence: TGTGCCAGCAGCCTAGGTACAGCCCCCTCAGGGGGAAAACTGTTTTTT. Amino acids: CASSLGTAPSGGKLFF.

The chain combines TRBV11-3 with TRBJ2-3, with D tentatively TRBD1 (6 bases). In germline, CDR1 is SGHNT, CDR2 YENEEA. The CDR3 is 14 residues long. Trimming removed 3 bases from V and 5 bases from J, with 12 bases in between. The CDR3 here is CASSLGRGRDTQYF. The CDR3 coding sequence is TGTGCCAGCAGCTTGGGCAGGGGTAGAGATACGCAGTATTTT.

The J gene is TRBJ1-1, the V gene TRBV20-1, with no clear D. Germline V CDR1 and CDR2: DFQATT, SNEGSKA (reference sequence). This CDR3 has 10 amino acids. Trimming took off 4 bases at V and 11 bases at J, with 11 bases between the two ends. The DNA of the CDR3 is TGCAGTGCTATTGAACTCGGTGCTTTCTTT. It specifies CSAIELGAFF.

The J gene is TRBJ2-1, the V gene TRBV9; D is perhaps TRBD2 (7 bases). V was clipped by 7 bases and J by 2 bases, with 16 bases between them. This CDR3 spans 15 amino acids. The germline V gene encodes CDR1 SGDLS and CDR2 YYNGEE. The CDR3 DNA reads as TGTGCCAGCGAGGGCGCGGGGGCCGCCTACAATGAGCAGTTCTTC. This gives the protein CASEGAGAAYNEQFF.

V usage is TRBV4-1 and J usage is TRBJ2-7; 9 bases map to TRBD1. Unmatched junction bases numbered 10, after V lost 4 bases and J lost 3 bases. CDR3 length equals 16 residues. Germline V lookup: CDR1 MGHRA, CDR2 YSYEKL. The CDR3 DNA reads TGCGCCAGCAGCCTCCCCCCGGGACAGGGTCGCTACGAGCAGTACTTC. This encodes CASSLPPGQGRYEQYF.

The chain joins TRBV21-1 to TRBJ2-4; the table's D gene call, TRBD2, was not cross checked with the DNA. TRBV21-1 is listed as a pseudogene. This CDR3 region has 17 residues. CDR3 region: CASTKGERGGGKNIQYF. For the CDR3, the DNA is TGTGCCAGCACTAAGGGGGAGCGGGGCGGGGGCAAAAACATTCAGTACTTC.

This chain uses TRBV6-5 with TRBJ1-1; D is unclear. CDR1 is MNHEY, CDR2 SVGAGI, per germline. This CDR3 has 12 amino acids. With 5 bases removed from V and 5 bases from J, the gap between germline ends came to 9 bases. The CDR3 spells CASSKSGTEAFF. CDR3 coding DNA: TGTGCCAGCAGTAAATCCGGTACTGAAGCTTTCTTT.

This rearrangement joins TRBV19 to TRBJ1-5; 9 nucleotides line up with TRBD1. Germline V gene sequence: CDR1 LNHDA, CDR2 SQIVND (reference sequence). J lost 7 bases, V lost 3 bases, and 7 bases had no gene match. This CDR3 has 15 amino acids. The CDR3 nucleotides read TGTGCCAGTAGTATGAGTGACAGGGGGTGGCAGCCCCAGCATTTT. Encoded protein: CASSMSDRGWQPQHF.

The chain couples TRBV29-1 to TRBJ1-5, with 7 bases aligning to TRBD1. V shed 6 bases, J shed 4 bases, and the junction held 6 bases outside the gene matches. The CDR3 totals 13 residues. Germline V lookup: CDR1 SQVTM, CDR2 ANQGSEA. The CDR3, as DNA: TGCAGCGTGAGGGGGGACAGAAATCAGCCCCAGCATTTT. Amino acid sequence: CSVRGDRNQPQHF.

This clone was picked up one time. The CDR3: CASSGGEGVAGYNEQFF. CDR3 in DNA: TGTGCCAGCAGTGGGGGGGAAGGGGTAGCGGGGTACAATGAGCAGTTCTTC. The chain recombines TRBV2 with TRBJ2-1, with 8 positions matching TRBD2. The CDR3 spans 17 residues. CDR1 is SNHLY, CDR2 FYNNEI, per germline. The ends lost 4 bases at V and 4 bases at J; junction bases unmatched: 12.

The chain combines TRBV9 with TRBJ2-5, with TRBD2 as a possible D gene (6 bases). There are 15 residues in the CDR3. The germline CDR1 and CDR2 sequences are SGDLS and YYNGEE. Between the trimmed V and J ends, which lost 4 bases and 1 base, there was a span of 14 bases. The CDR3 here is CASSQAGALQETQYF. The CDR3 DNA sequence: TGTGCCAGCAGCCAAGCGGGCGCCCTCCAAGAGACCCAGTACTTC.

The CDR3 region has the DNA TGCGCCAGCAGCTCTGGGACAACCGGGGAGCTGTTTTTT. It is translated as CASSSGTTGELFF. This rearrangement joins TRBV5-1 to TRBJ2-2; possible D gene TRBD1, 6 bases. CDR1 and CDR2 (germline): SGHRS, YFSETQ. The V and J ends lost 3 bases and 5 bases respectively, with 8 bases between them. The CDR3 loop spans 13 amino acids.

The CDR3 loop reads CSVPSTDSYEQYF. In nucleotides, the CDR3 is TGCAGCGTTCCTTCAACAGACTCCTACGAGCAGTACTTC. This chain links TRBV29-1 with TRBJ2-7, with D unclear. This CDR3 spans 13 amino acids. The germline CDR1 and CDR2 sequences are SQVTM and ANQGSEA. Trimming stripped 5 bases from V and 0 bases from J, with 11 bases between.

This clone was detected only a few times. The genes are TRBV4-1 and TRBJ2-3; the match to TRBD2 covers 10 bases. V gave up 0 bases and J gave up 1 base; unmatched junction bases: 4. CDR3 size: 17 residues. CDR1 is MGHRA and CDR2 is YSYEKL in the germline V gene. The CDR3 spells CASSQDLSGRGTDTQYF. The DNA for the CDR3 is TGCGCCAGCAGCCAAGATTTAAGCGGGAGGGGCACAGATACGCAGTATTTT.

The chain is built from TRBV6-5 and TRBJ2-1, with D possibly TRBD1 on 6 matching bases. CDR3 length: 15 amino acids. The V end lost 6 bases, the J end lost 2 bases, and 14 bases lay between the germline ends. Germline V gives CDR1 MNHEY, CDR2 SVGAGI. The CDR3 region is CASRYGTPTYNEQFF. In DNA, the CDR3 is TGTGCCAGCAGATACGGGACACCGACCTACAATGAGCAGTTCTTC.

The chain uses TRBV5-1 and TRBJ2-5; D is perhaps TRBD1 (5 bases). The J call is doubtful: the DNA matches TRBJ2-7 better. This CDR3 has 13 amino acids. The germline CDR1 and CDR2 sequences are SGHRS and YFSETQ. The CDR3 loop reads CASSLQGIYEQYF. DNA of the CDR3: TGCGCCAGCAGCTTGCAGGGTATCTACGAGCAGTACTTC.

The chain carries TRBV11-3 and TRBJ2-2, with D tentatively TRBD1 (5 bases). CDR3 length: 13 residues. V shed 5 bases and J shed 6 bases, with 10 bases lying between them. CDR1 and CDR2 (germline): SGHNT, YENEEA. The CDR3 DNA reads as TGTGCCAGCAGCCGACAGCTCGCCGGGGAGCTGTTTTTT. It is translated as CASSRQLAGELFF.

This clone was counted a few times. The chain is built from TRBV9 and TRBJ1-4; 9 bases match TRBD1. There are 14 residues in the CDR3. Germline CDR1 reads SGDLS; CDR2 reads YYNGEE. Losses at the gene ends were 4 bases for V and 6 bases for J; bases not matched to a gene: 4. The CDR3 is CASSLQGADEKLFF. Here the CDR3 DNA reads TGTGCCAGCAGCCTACAGGGGGCGGATGAAAAACTGTTTTTT.